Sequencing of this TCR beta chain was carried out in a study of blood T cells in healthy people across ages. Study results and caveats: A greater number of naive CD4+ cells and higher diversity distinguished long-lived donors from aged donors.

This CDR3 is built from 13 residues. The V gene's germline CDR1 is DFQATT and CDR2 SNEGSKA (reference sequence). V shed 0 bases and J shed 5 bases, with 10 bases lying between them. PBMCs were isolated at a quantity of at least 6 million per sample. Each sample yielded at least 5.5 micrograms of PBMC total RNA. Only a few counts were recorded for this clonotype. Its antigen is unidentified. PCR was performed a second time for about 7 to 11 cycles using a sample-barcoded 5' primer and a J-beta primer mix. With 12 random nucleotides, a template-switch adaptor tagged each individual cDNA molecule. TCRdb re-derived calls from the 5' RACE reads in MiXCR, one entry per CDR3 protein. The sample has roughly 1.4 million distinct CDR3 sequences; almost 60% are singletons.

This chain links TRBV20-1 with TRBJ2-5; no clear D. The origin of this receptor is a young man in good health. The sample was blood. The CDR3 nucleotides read TGCAGTGCTAGAGATCAAGGGCGGGAGACCCAGTACTTC. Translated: CSARDQGRETQYF.